This T cell receptor (beta chain) was identified in a study of regulatory T cells in long-lasting Graves disease. V was pared by 2 bases and J by 3 bases, with 11 bases between. Germline lookup yields CDR1 SGHRS and CDR2 YFSETQ. The CDR3 spans 15 residues. Study-wide findings and caveats: A reduction in accuracy may have resulted from the small sample size.

According to the study, TCR beta libraries were built with iRepertoire HTBI primers and CDR3-region Arm-PCR. Original analysis: Identification yielded around 58 TRBV and 14 TRBJ segments across samples. TCRdb passed the multiplex PCR reads through MiXCR, listing each CDR3 protein once. TCRdb, rather than the study authors, made the V and J calls. The table includes hundreds of thousands of distinct CDR3 sequences, 20% detected once. To note about this clonotype: Its antigen remains unknown.

The time point is: persistent/refractory GD, antithyroid drugs over 5 years with positive TRAb. PBMCs provided the RNA from which the TCR library was made. The J gene is TRBJ2-2, the V gene TRBV5-1; D possibly corresponds to TRBD1 (6 bases). Material: peripheral blood mononuclear cells (PBMCs), obtained when the disease was refractory, from a patient treated with antithyroid drugs. The TCR sequence derives from a female donor with Graves disease. The CDR3 DNA sequence: TGCGCCAGCAGCTTTCTCAGGGGCGACACCGGGGAGCTGTTTTTT. Protein: CASSFLRGDTGELFF.